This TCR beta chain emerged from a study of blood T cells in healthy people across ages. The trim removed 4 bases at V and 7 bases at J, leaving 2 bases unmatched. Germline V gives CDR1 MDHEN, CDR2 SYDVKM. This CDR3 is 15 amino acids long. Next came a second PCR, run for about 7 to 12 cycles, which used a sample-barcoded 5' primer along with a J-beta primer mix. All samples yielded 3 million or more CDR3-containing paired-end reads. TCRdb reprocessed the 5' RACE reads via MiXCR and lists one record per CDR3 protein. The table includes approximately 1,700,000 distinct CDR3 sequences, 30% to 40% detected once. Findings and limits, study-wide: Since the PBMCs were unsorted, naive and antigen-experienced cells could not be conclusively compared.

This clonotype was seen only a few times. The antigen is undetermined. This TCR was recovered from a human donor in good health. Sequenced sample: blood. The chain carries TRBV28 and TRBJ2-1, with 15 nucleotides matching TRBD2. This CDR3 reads CASSWTSGGANEQFF. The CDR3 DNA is TGTGCCAGCAGTTGGACTAGCGGGGGGGCGAATGAGCAGTTCTTC.